A single sample is the source of the 21 T cell receptor beta chains below, sequenced in a study of blood T cell repertoires in COVID-19. The assay was immunoSEQ multiplex PCR, and TCRdb's table has in-frame clones only and misses some. The table lists around 80,000 clones, about four fifths of them singletons. What was sequenced was peripheral blood. These receptors came from a woman aged 80 or older with active or convalescent COVID-19.

The V and J genes are TRBV7-9 and TRBJ2-5, with D perhaps matching TRBD1 (5 bases). Germline V gives CDR1 SEHNR, CDR2 FQNEAQ (reference sequence). The length of the CDR3 is 14 residues. V was pared by 6 bases and J by 2 bases, with 13 bases between. The CDR3 bases are TGTGCCAGCAGTCCAGGCCGACAGCAAGAGACCCAGTACTTC. It translates to CASSPGRQQETQYF.

CDR3 region: CASSFATGVDTQYF. The CDR3 bases are TGCGCCAGCAGCTTCGCGACAGGGGTAGATACGCAGTATTTT. The chain carries TRBV5-1 and TRBJ2-3; the match to TRBD1 covers 8 bases. This CDR3 is built from 14 residues. V shed 2 bases and J 5 bases; nucleotides not matched to a gene: 4. Germline-derived CDR1 and CDR2 are SGHRS and YFSETQ.

The chain joins TRBV7-2 to TRBJ1-3, with D possibly being TRBD1 (6 bases). V was cut by 4 bases and J by 3 bases, with 10 bases left in between. The CDR3 runs to 14 residues. Germline CDR1 SGHTA, CDR2 FQGNSA. CDR3 loop: CASSSQGGGNTIYF. The CDR3 coding sequence is TGTGCCAGCAGCTCCCAAGGGGGTGGAAACACCATATATTTT.

The rearrangement links TRBV6-1 to TRBJ1-2; D ambiguous. V lost 2 bases, J lost 3 bases, and 7 bases lay in between. Germline-derived CDR1 and CDR2 are MNHNS and SASEGT. The CDR3 has 13 amino acids. In nucleotides, the CDR3 is TGTGCCAGCAGTGAAAGAGGCTACTATGGCTACACCTTC. Translation gives CASSERGYYGYTF.

This rearrangement joins TRBV2 to TRBJ1-4; TRBD1 agrees at 10 bases. Looked up from germline, CDR1 is SNHLY and CDR2 is FYNNEI. This CDR3 contains 15 residues. Losses at the gene ends were 3 bases for V and 7 bases for J; bases not matched to a gene: 5. The DNA of the CDR3 is TGTGCCAGCAGTGATAGAGACAGGGGGCGTGAAAAACTGTTTTTT. Residues: CASSDRDRGREKLFF. Full variable domain (outside the CDR3, taken from reference TRBV2 and TRBJ1-4): EPEVTQTPSHQVTQMGQEVILRCVPISNHLYFYWYRQILGQKVEFLVSFYNNEISEKSEIFDDQFSVERPDGSNFTLKIRSTKLEDSAMYFCASSDRDRGREKLFFGSGTQLSVL.

The J gene is TRBJ1-2, the V gene TRBV12-3 or TRBV12-4, with D unresolved. This CDR3 region has 12 residues. V lost 6 bases, J lost 2 bases, and 7 bases lay in between. For the CDR3, the DNA is TGTGCCAGCAGCAAATTCAACTATGGCTACACCTTC. As protein: CASSKFNYGYTF.

The genes are TRBV5-1 and TRBJ1-6; D gene unclear. This CDR3 is 18 amino acids long. V was pared by 2 bases and J by 0 bases, with 15 bases between. The germline V gene has CDR1 SGHRS and CDR2 YFSETQ. CDR3 nucleotide sequence: TGCGCCAGCAGCTTTTACAACAGAGAAGACTCCTATAATTCACCCCTCCACTTT. Encoded protein: CASSFYNREDSYNSPLHF.

The chain couples TRBV29-1 to TRBJ1-5; a possible D gene is TRBD1 (5 bases). Trimming stripped 4 bases from V and 3 bases from J, with 10 bases between. There are 13 residues in the CDR3. Germline-derived CDR1 and CDR2 are SQVTM and ANQGSEA. The chain's CDR3 is CSVGQGLNQPQHF. The CDR3 nucleotides are TGCAGCGTTGGGCAGGGACTCAATCAGCCCCAGCATTTT.

This chain links TRBV5-1 with TRBJ2-3; D ambiguous. The CDR3 length is 13 residues. Germline V gene sequence: CDR1 SGHRS, CDR2 YFSETQ. V shed 0 bases and J shed 5 bases, with 7 bases lying between them. The chain's CDR3 is CASSLAPRDTQYF. The CDR3 nucleotides are TGCGCCAGCAGCTTGGCCCCCAGAGATACGCAGTATTTT.

This clone was observed once. The rearrangement links TRBV10-3 to TRBJ2-3; D call uncertain. The CDR3 spans 12 residues. V was trimmed by 6 bases and J by 2 bases, leaving 6 bases between them. Germline V gene data show CDR1 as ENHRY and CDR2 as SYGVKD. CDR3 in amino acids: CAISLDTDTQYF. The CDR3 DNA follows: TGTGCCATCAGCTTAGACACAGATACGCAGTATTTT.

This clone was recorded a few times. V usage is TRBV5-1 and J usage is TRBJ1-1; 7 bases are shared with TRBD1. Germline CDR1 and CDR2: SGHRS and YFSETQ. J gave up 0 bases and V 2 bases, and 4 bases lay outside the gene matches. The CDR3 is 15 amino acids. CDR3 DNA sequence: TGCGCCAGCAGCTTTGGGACAGTGGTGAACACTGAAGCTTTCTTT. Amino acid sequence: CASSFGTVVNTEAFF.

V gene TRBV19 combines with J gene TRBJ2-2; possible D gene TRBD1, 6 bases. The V and J ends lost 6 bases and 3 bases respectively, with 8 bases between them. The CDR3 extends over 13 amino acids. Per germline, CDR1 LNHDA and CDR2 SQIVND (reference sequence). The CDR3 reads CASRRTDTGELFF. The CDR3 nucleotides read TGTGCCAGTAGACGGACAGACACCGGGGAGCTGTTTTTT.

The chain links TRBV9 to TRBJ2-1; unclear D gene. The CDR3 consists of 15 residues. Germline V gene lookup returns CDR1 SGDLS and CDR2 YYNGEE. Trimming removed 2 bases from V and 0 bases from J, with 9 bases in between. The CDR3 spells CASSVGPSSYNEQFF. The CDR3 region has the DNA TGTGCCAGCAGCGTTGGTCCTAGCTCCTACAATGAGCAGTTCTTC. Looking up the rest from reference TRBV9 and TRBJ2-1 gives the full variable domain: DSGVTQTPKHLITATGQRVTLRCSPRSGDLSVYWYQQSLDQGLQFLIQYYNGEERAKGNILERFSAQQFPDLHSELNLSSLELGDSALYFCASSVGPSSYNEQFFGPGTRLTVL.

The chain is built from TRBV4-3 and TRBJ1-3, with D unresolved. Germline loops: CDR1 LGHNA, CDR2 YSLEER. CDR3 length equals 17 residues. With 0 bases removed from V and 7 bases from J, the gap between germline ends came to 19 bases. CDR3 loop: CASSQDSPGGLGNTIYF. The CDR3, as DNA: TGCGCCAGCAGCCAAGATTCCCCCGGAGGCCTAGGGAACACCATATATTTT.

J is TRBJ2-1 and V is TRBV7-6; 14 nucleotides match TRBD2. CDR3 length: 20 residues. V was clipped by 6 bases and J by 0 bases; unmatched bases: 13. Germline CDR1 reads SGHVS; CDR2 reads FNYEAQ. CDR3 nucleotides: TGTGCCAGCAGATCAGTAATGGGACTAGCGGGGGCCCTCTCCTACAATGAGCAGTTCTTC. This sequence encodes CASRSVMGLAGALSYNEQFF.

The V gene is TRBV13, the J gene TRBJ1-4, with a tentative D call TRBD1 (5 bases). V was shortened by 5 bases and J by 5 bases, with 18 bases between the two germline ends. Germline V lookup: CDR1 PRHDT, CDR2 FYEKMQ (reference sequence). This CDR3 spans 16 amino acids. The CDR3, as DNA: TGTGCCAGCAGCCGGCGGGACCTCTCGGGGAATGAAAAACTGTTTTTT. It yields the protein CASSRRDLSGNEKLFF. The full variable domain, with the rest looked up from reference TRBV13 and TRBJ1-4, is AAGVIQSPRHLIKEKRETATLKCYPIPRHDTVYWYQQGPGQDPQFLISFYEKMQSDKGSIPDRFSAQQFSDYHSELNMSSLELGDSALYFCASSRRDLSGNEKLFFGSGTQLSVL.

V gene TRBV9 combines with J gene TRBJ1-2; D uncertain. This CDR3 region has 15 residues. V was trimmed by 4 bases and J by 7 bases, leaving 20 bases between them. The germline V gene encodes CDR1 SGDLS and CDR2 YYNGEE. The CDR3, as DNA: TGTGCCAGCAGCATGCAGGTTTCGCCTATGATTGGCTACACCTTC. As protein: CASSMQVSPMIGYTF.

The rearrangement uses TRBV7-8 and TRBJ1-5; no definite D call. CDR3 length: 15 residues. Per germline, CDR1 SGHVS and CDR2 FQNEAQ. Between the trimmed V and J ends, which lost 0 bases and 2 bases, there was a span of 8 bases. The CDR3 nucleotides read TGTGCCAGCAGCTTAGCGGTAACAGGCAATCAGCCCCAGCATTTT. Translated, it gives CASSLAVTGNQPQHF.

The J gene is TRBJ2-5, the V gene TRBV3-1 (or the pseudogene TRBV3-2); 8 bases line up with TRBD2. This CDR3 is built from 14 residues. V trimming: 1 base; J trimming: 7 bases; junction bases outside the gene matches: 5. Germline lookup yields CDR1 LGHDT and CDR2 YNNKEL (reference sequence). The CDR3, as DNA: TGTGCCAGCAGCCAAGTATTCGGGAGGGGGACCCAGTACTTC. Its translation: CASSQVFGRGTQYF.

The chain's CDR3 is CSAYQGLRPEAFF. The CDR3 nucleotides are TGCAGCGCCTACCAGGGGCTGCGCCCTGAAGCTTTCTTT. The chain recombines TRBV29-1 with TRBJ1-1; tentatively, D is TRBD1 (6 bases). V lost 7 bases to trimming and J lost 6 bases, with 18 bases between them. CDR1 is SQVTM and CDR2 is ANQGSEA in the germline V gene. This CDR3 has 13 amino acids.

The chain is built from TRBV6-2 or TRBV6-3 and TRBJ2-5; D is uncertain. There are 17 residues in the CDR3. With 2 bases removed from V and 0 bases from J, the gap between germline ends came to 16 bases. Germline V CDR1 and CDR2: MNHEY, SVGEGT. The CDR3 nucleotides are TGTGCCAGCAGTTACGATCGAACTACCTCGTACCAAGAGACCCAGTACTTC. It translates to CASSYDRTTSYQETQYF.